This paragraph reports one T cell receptor (beta chain). Its target is not known. This sample is part of a study of human thymus T cells. This CDR3 has 17 residues. The V gene end was trimmed by 1 base and the J gene end by 2 bases; junction bases not matched to a gene: 9. The V gene's germline CDR1 is MDHEN and CDR2 SYDVKM. Study-wide results and limits: Thymic and blood repertoires appeared to display a bias in their usage of V and J genes.

Profiling relied on immunoSEQ multiplex PCR, and the TCRdb table lists in-frame clones only, not all of them. The table has roughly 120,000 clones, around 94% seen once. Corrective cardiac surgery supplied the resected thymus tissue. Input material: thymus tissue. The sequence was obtained from a boy under two years old with a congenital heart defect but otherwise immunologically healthy. This rearrangement joins TRBV28 to TRBJ2-5, with 8 bases lining up with TRBD1. The CDR3 sequence: CASSLFLGRGRQETQYF. DNA for the CDR3: TGTGCCAGCAGTTTATTCCTGGGCAGGGGGCGTCAAGAGACCCAGTACTTC.